The TCR beta chain under discussion was sequenced for a study of cytomegalovirus exposure and HLA in healthy donors (dated by TCRdb to about 2017). About the full investigation: An earlier analysis of about 560 of the donors reported approximately 260 Gb of sequence data and 95 million to 140 million unique TCR beta sequences obtained from roughly 180 million T cells. Approximately 310 gigabases of sequencing data and approximately 84 million unique TCR sequences were included in an early release covering roughly 700 HLA-typed donors. Of the roughly 400 genotyped donors, about 80% fell in the genetic ancestry cluster associated with self-reported Caucasian donors. The aim of the study was to test whether cataloging public T cell receptors could identify signatures of past pathogen exposure. The study profiled the T cell repertoires of hundreds of subjects by immunosequencing and related them to cytomegalovirus serostatus. Along with the roughly 610-subject first cohort, a separate validation cohort of some 130 different subjects was used. The study combined high-throughput TCR immunosequencing, statistical association of individual TCRs with disease status, and machine learning to predict cytomegalovirus infection status. In a later analysis, previously published TCR beta repertoires from fewer than 750 donors were re-analyzed and high-resolution HLA genotyping was added so that TCR occurrence patterns could be studied. Rather than using new phenotypic data, the later analysis identified candidate immune exposures from TCR beta sequences and from how often those sequences occurred across donors. An earlier analysis of 587 of the donors used high-throughput TCR beta sequencing to judge whether each TCR beta V gene segment behaved as functional or pseudogenic. Donor age, sex, ethnicity and CMV serostatus were compiled together with the repertoire data. Genome-wide SNP genotypes for about 55% of the roughly 670 donors were used in a later genetic analysis, which treated that subset as a discovery cohort. All discovery cohort repertoires had been generated using a single sequencing platform. HLA typing included class I and class II loci at four-digit resolution. Typing coverage varied by locus: roughly 620-640 donors for A, B, C, DRB1 and DQB1; some 520 for DQA1; over 600 for DPA1; about 450 for DPB1. Four or five DR-DQ haplotypes were handled as single units for association and clustering, since linkage in the cohort was strong. Among 398 genotyped donors of the cohort, an average of roughly 230,000 unique TCR beta nucleotide sequences was sequenced per donor, of which roughly 17% were non-productive.

The cohort consisted of approximately 670 healthy bone marrow donors. At the time of sampling, every cohort member was nominally healthy, though immune exposures that went unrecorded were likely present. The donor was CMV seronegative and was included in the group of 352 seronegative cohort members. Every donor gave a peripheral blood sample, and the peripheral blood mononuclear cells from that sample were used for TCR beta sequencing. The Qiagen DNeasy Blood Extraction Kit was used to extract genomic DNA from the blood cell samples. With respect to this clone: It lacks a known antigen. No much larger clone is present one base from it, and per-base qualities are unavailable.

Taken from cysteine to phenylalanine, the CDR3 has 13 residues. Here the CDR3 DNA is all that survives: 39 bases in frame from base 1. The V and J ends are trimmed by 7 bases and 4 bases, leaving 10 bases between them. The germline V gene sets CDR1 to SNHLY and CDR2 to FYNNEI. Libraries were prepared through the immunoSEQ multiplex PCR assay. A mixture of 60 forward primers for TCR Vbeta segments and 13 reverse primers for TCR Jbeta segments was used in the multiplex PCR. Amplification of the CDR3 region of rearranged TCR beta genes was performed with a multiplex PCR assay on genomic DNA. The Illumina HiSeq System was used to sequence the amplified TCR beta libraries as 87-base-pair reads. In the original analysis: A later analysis tallied 75 million to 95 million unique TCR beta chains across the 666 repertoires, and 10 million to 11 million of those chains were shared by two or more donors. Raw reads were error-corrected and collapsed into unique sequences with a nearest-neighbor algorithm that merged closely related sequences to remove PCR and sequencing errors. CDR3 sequences were aligned to IMGT reference sequences to assign V, D and J gene segments. For a sequence to be retained, a match of at least six nucleotides to both a V gene segment and a J gene segment was required. A rearrangement counted as productive if the CDR3 had no stop codons and remained in frame with V and J, and every other rearrangement counted as non-productive. CDR3 was defined by IMGT convention, running from the second conserved V-encoded cysteine to the conserved J-encoded phenylalanine. The earlier analysis of some 580 of the donors excluded any sequence lacking an unambiguous match to a single V gene segment. In an earlier analysis of about 590 of the donors, a V segment was called functional when productive rearrangements were above 56.7%, and segregating when the standard deviation between donors exceeded 5%. A statistical classification framework was built for diagnosing cytomegalovirus status from the catalog of TCR beta chain sequences. In a later analysis, TCR nucleotide sequences were compared against IMGT/GENE-DB human TR gene sequences so that V and J genes could be assigned. The TCRdist pipeline was used in a later analysis to assign CDR3 sequences and most-parsimonious VDJ recombination scenarios. In a later analysis, each TCR beta chain was defined by its CDR3 amino acid sequence together with its V-gene family, and reads without a unique V-gene family were excluded. As a way to deal with suspected cross-contamination and a sequencing artifact, a later analysis dropped over 550 nucleotide sequences that were highly shared and had low generation probability. In a later analysis, a clonal expansion index was calculated for each public chain from normalized within-repertoire ranks of inferred template counts. In a later analysis, generation probabilities were computed using a VDJ recombination model fitted to out-of-frame rearrangements, and the results were checked against IGoR. In a later analysis, TCR-TCR, TCR-HLA and TCR-CMV co-occurrence was scored with hypergeometric tests, and a repertoire-size bias correction was applied to TCR pairs. A later analysis estimated false discovery rates by permuting HLA or CMV assignments 20 times. In a later analysis, co-occurring TCRs were grouped using DBSCAN, with TCRdist sequence similarity added in when clustering inside HLA-allele-positive subsets. For co-occurrence clustering, repertoires with fewer than 30,000 or more than 120,000 public chains were excluded, along with about five repertoires with anomalous nucleotide sharing. In its TCRdb copy, this immuneACCESS table keeps in-frame sequences only and misses some clones. Where compared with another copy, unresolved V genes explain less than half of these, and the others have no known cause. That table furnishes V, J and clone size, whereas the DNA furnished D and trimming. The table for this sample lists fewer than 250,000 clones; around 87% of them were counted only once. The ten top clones hold 1% to 1.5% of the sample.

Overall results and qualifications from the work: Because HLA typing was missing for some donors at each locus, association tests included only the typed subset. The classifier was reported to diagnose cytomegalovirus status with high specificity and sensitivity in both the original and validation cohorts. Specific HLA alleles were associated with 18,000 or so TCR beta sequences at a false discovery rate of 0.05 in a later analysis. Across donors, most TCR sequences were observed very rarely, whereas some public TCRs were present in many individuals. A group of highly shared sequence variants was considered likely to be a technical artifact of the sequencing pipeline. CMV serostatus was the only immune exposure information available for the cohort. The cohort was sequenced for TCR beta chains only, and without alpha or paired-chain data the features that could be detected were limited. Sequencing depth was assumed to be roughly uniform across donors in the presence/absence analyses, though that assumption may not hold. In a later analysis, most CMV-associated TCR beta chains were found to appear HLA-restricted, with HLA associations seemingly driven largely by CMV exposure. Broadly in line with IMGT annotations, most TCR beta V segments showed up in productive rearrangements about 90% or about 30% of the time in an earlier analysis of around 600 of the donors. In a later analysis, HLA-associated TCR beta chains were found to be more clonally expanded and to have lower generation probabilities than equally common non-associated chains. In a later analysis, the rate of TCR association differed among HLA loci, with DRB1 alleles having the most associated TCRs and HLA-C alleles having the fewest. A further reported finding was that TCR beta sequences accurately predicted the HLA-A and HLA-B alleles for most subjects in the first cohort. Correlated functional status among segregating V segments might be attributable to linkage disequilibrium, but an unknown experimental factor could not be ruled out. Compared with the roughly 720-donor mean, donors in an Asian-associated ancestry cluster had fewer N-insertions in productive TCRs, according to a later genetic analysis. Some IMGT-functional V segments, including TRBV6-2 and TRBV6-3, could not be told apart with the 87-base-pair reads, so those segments were excluded. When HLA alleles, especially DR and DQ, strongly co-occurred, TCR associations were difficult to assign to individual alleles. In a later genetic analysis, a missense DCLRE1C variant was associated with V-gene and J-gene trimming of TCR beta chains, and the association was replicated in an independent cohort. Three of the identified cytomegalovirus-associated TCR beta chains were confirmed in vitro to be specific for cytomegalovirus antigens. It was suggested by the authors that the approach could potentially be generalized to other disease states and immunological phenotypes. The earlier analysis of a few hundred of the donors excluded some 16 rarely observed V segments, including chromosome 9 orphons, because counts were too low. In a later analysis, several top co-occurrence clusters were reported to appear linked to parvovirus B19, influenza, CMV and Epstein-Barr virus. The study gave a list of some 150 TCR beta chains associated with cytomegalovirus.

Sequences were obtained from PBMCs. The chain is made from TRBV2 and TRBJ2-2, with TRBD1 tentatively as D gene (5 bases match). The receptor's source is a man aged 25-45 years in good health and CMV-seronegative. The sequenced DNA: TGTGCCAGCAACTTAGACAGCACCGGGGAGCTGTTTTTT. This sequence encodes CASNLDSTGELFF.